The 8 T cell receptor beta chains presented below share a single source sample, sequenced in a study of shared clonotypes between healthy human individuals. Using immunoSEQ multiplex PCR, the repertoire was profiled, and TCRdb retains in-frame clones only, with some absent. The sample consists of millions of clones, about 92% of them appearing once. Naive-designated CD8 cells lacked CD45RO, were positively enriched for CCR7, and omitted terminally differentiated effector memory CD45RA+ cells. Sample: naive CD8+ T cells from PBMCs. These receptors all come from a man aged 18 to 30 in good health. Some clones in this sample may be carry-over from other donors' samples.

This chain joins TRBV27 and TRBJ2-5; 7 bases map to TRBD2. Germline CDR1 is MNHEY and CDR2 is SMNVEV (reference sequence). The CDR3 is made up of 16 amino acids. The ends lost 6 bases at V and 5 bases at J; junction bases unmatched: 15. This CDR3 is CASSRWYHPAGETQYF. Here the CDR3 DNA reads TGTGCCAGCAGCAGGTGGTACCATCCAGCGGGGGAGACCCAGTACTTC.

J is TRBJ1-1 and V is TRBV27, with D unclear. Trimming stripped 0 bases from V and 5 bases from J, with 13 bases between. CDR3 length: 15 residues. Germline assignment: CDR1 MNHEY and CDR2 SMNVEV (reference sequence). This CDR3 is CASSLSGGLETEAFF. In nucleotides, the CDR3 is TGTGCCAGCAGTTTATCGGGAGGATTGGAGACTGAAGCTTTCTTT.

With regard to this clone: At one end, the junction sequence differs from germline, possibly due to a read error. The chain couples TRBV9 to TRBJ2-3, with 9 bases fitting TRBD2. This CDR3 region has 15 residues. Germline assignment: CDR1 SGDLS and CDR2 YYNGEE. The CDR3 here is CASSVVGTSKDTQYF. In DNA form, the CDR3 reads TGTGCCAGCAGCGTAGTCGGGACTAGCAAAGATACGCAGTATTTT.

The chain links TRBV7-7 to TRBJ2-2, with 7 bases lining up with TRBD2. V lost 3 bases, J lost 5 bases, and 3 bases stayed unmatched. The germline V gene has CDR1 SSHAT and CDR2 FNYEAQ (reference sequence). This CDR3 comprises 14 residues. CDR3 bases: TGTGCCAGCAGCTTGGGACTACTTACCGGGGAGCTGTTTTTT. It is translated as CASSLGLLTGELFF. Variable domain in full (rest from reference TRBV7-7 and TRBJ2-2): GAGVSQSPRYKVTKRGQDVTLRCDPISSHATLYWYQQALGQGPEFLTYFNYEAQPDKSGLPSDRFSAERPEGSISTLTIQRTEQRDSAMYRCASSLGLLTGELFFGEGSRLTVL.

CDR3: CASSYGFRSTGELFF. DNA for the CDR3: TGTGCCAGCAGTTACGGATTCAGGAGCACCGGGGAGCTGTTTTTT. This chain connects TRBV6-5 to TRBJ2-2; D call uncertain. The germline V gene has CDR1 MNHEY and CDR2 SVGAGI. There are 15 residues in the CDR3. Trimming cost V 2 bases and J 4 bases, with 11 bases left between them.

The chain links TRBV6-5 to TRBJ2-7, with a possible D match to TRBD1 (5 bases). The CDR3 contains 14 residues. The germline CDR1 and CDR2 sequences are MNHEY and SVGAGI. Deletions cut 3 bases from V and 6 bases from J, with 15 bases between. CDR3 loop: CASSYGSGYGEQYF. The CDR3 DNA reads TGTGCCAGCAGTTATGGTTCAGGGTATGGCGAGCAGTACTTC.

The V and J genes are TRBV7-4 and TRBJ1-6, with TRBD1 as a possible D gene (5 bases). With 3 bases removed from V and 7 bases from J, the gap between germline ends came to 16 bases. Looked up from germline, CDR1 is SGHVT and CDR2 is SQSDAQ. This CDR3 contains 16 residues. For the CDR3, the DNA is TGTGCCAGCAGCTTGCGGGAGAGAGGGGTCAATTCACCCCTCCACTTT. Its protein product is CASSLRERGVNSPLHF.

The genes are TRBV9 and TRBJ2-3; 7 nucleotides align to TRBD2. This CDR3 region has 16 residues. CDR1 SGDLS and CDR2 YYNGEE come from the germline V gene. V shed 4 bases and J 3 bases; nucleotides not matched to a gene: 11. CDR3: CASSPWEGGMTDTQYF. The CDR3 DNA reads TGTGCCAGCAGCCCCTGGGAGGGAGGTATGACAGATACGCAGTATTTT.